Below are 16 T cell receptor beta chains sequenced from a single sample in a study of metastatic and nonmetastatic thyroid tumors. TCRdb ran MiXCR on the PCR reads. The sample holds roughly 10,000 clones, around 40% seen once. Every patient underwent thyroid surgery untreated. Sample: tumor tissue. The receptor set was obtained from a female donor with papillary thyroid cancer or a benign thyroid nodule (not recorded which). Some clones in this sample may be carry-over from other donors' samples.

This rearrangement joins TRBV5-1 to TRBJ2-5; TRBD2 might be the D (6 bases). CDR3 length: 15 residues. The germline gives CDR1 SGHRS, CDR2 YFSETQ. The V and J ends lost 1 base and 5 bases respectively, with 15 bases between them. The DNA for the CDR3 is TGCGCCAGCAGCTTGTTAGGAGGGGTTGGGGAGACCCAGTACTTC. Protein product: CASSLLGGVGETQYF.

V is TRBV6-2 or TRBV6-3 and J is TRBJ2-7, with TRBD2 matching 10 bases. V lost 4 bases to trimming and J lost 6 bases; unmatched junction nucleotides: 6. Germline CDR1 reads MNHEY; CDR2 reads SVGEGT. CDR3 length: 14 amino acids. CDR3 bases: TGTGCCAGCAGTTCTAGCGGGAGAAGTGGCGAGCAGTACTTC. This translates into CASSSSGRSGEQYF.

V usage is TRBV9 and J usage is TRBJ1-6; D ambiguous. The V gene lost 5 bases and the J gene lost 8 bases, with 14 bases spanning the gap. This CDR3 has 14 residues. Germline assignment: CDR1 SGDLS and CDR2 YYNGEE. The CDR3 nucleotides are TGTGCCAGCAGTAAACAGATTAGGGATTCACCCCTCCACTTT. Translation: CASSKQIRDSPLHF.

The chain employs TRBV20-1 and TRBJ1-2; 7 bases match TRBD1. This CDR3 comprises 12 residues. Losses at the gene ends were 3 bases for V and 4 bases for J; bases not matched to a gene: 2. Looked up from germline, CDR1 is DFQATT and CDR2 is SNEGSKA (reference sequence). CDR3 residues: CSASRGAYGYTF. CDR3 DNA sequence: TGCAGTGCTAGCAGGGGGGCCTATGGCTACACCTTC.

This clone was seen a handful of times. The V call is TRBV27, the J call TRBJ2-1, with D possibly being TRBD2 (6 bases). Deletions cut 7 bases from V and 0 bases from J, with 13 bases between. The CDR3 length is 15 residues. CDR1 and CDR2 (germline): MNHEY, SMNVEV (reference sequence). CDR3 in DNA: TGTGCCAGCACCTTAGCGGCGGCCTCCTACAATGAGCAGTTCTTC. Residues: CASTLAAASYNEQFF.

This clone was observed a few times. The chain uses TRBV12-3 or TRBV12-4 and TRBJ1-1; a weak D match, TRBD1 (6 bases). This CDR3 is built from 14 residues. The V end was cut by 2 bases, the J end by 5 bases, with 12 bases between. The CDR3 region is CASSLLGAGTEAFF. The CDR3 region has the DNA TGTGCCAGCAGTTTATTGGGGGCGGGGACTGAAGCTTTCTTT.

Concerning this clone: The identical CDR3 is also encoded by other nucleotide sequences in the sample. The V gene is TRBV5-1, the J gene TRBJ2-7; D is perhaps TRBD1 (5 bases). The CDR3 covers 15 residues. Per germline, CDR1 SGHRS and CDR2 YFSETQ. Trimming pared 4 bases from V and 1 base from J, leaving 15 bases between. CDR3 bases: TGCGCCAGCAGCCTGGCCTCTCAGGGATCCTACGAGCAGTACTTC. Protein product: CASSLASQGSYEQYF.

The CDR3 bases are TGCAGTGCGGATGAGGGGCAGAGGGACTGGCAGTACTTC. This gives the protein CSADEGQRDWQYF. The genes are TRBV20-1 and TRBJ2-7; D may be TRBD2 (6 bases). Germline CDR1 and CDR2: DFQATT and SNEGSKA (reference sequence). CDR3 length: 13 amino acids. Trimming took off 6 bases at V and 9 bases at J, with 21 bases between the two ends.

The chain combines TRBV2 with TRBJ2-5; 8 bases agree with TRBD2. Germline CDR1 is SNHLY and CDR2 is FYNNEI. The CDR3 runs to 14 residues. The V gene end was trimmed by 4 bases and the J gene end by 4 bases; junction bases not matched to a gene: 5. The CDR3 sequence: CASSGAGGSETQYF. The DNA for the CDR3 is TGTGCCAGCAGTGGGGCGGGAGGATCAGAGACCCAGTACTTC. Full variable domain (outside the CDR3, taken from reference TRBV2 and TRBJ2-5): EPEVTQTPSHQVTQMGQEVILRCVPISNHLYFYWYRQILGQKVEFLVSFYNNEISEKSEIFDDQFSVERPDGSNFTLKIRSTKLEDSAMYFCASSGAGGSETQYFGPGTRLLVL.

The genes are TRBV30 and TRBJ1-1, with 7 bases lining up with TRBD1. The length of the CDR3 is 13 residues. Per the germline V gene, CDR1 is GTSNPN and CDR2 is SVGIG (reference sequence). The V and J ends lost 4 bases and 2 bases, in that order; junction bases with no gene match: 4. The CDR3 DNA follows: TGTGCCTGGACCAGACAGGGAAACACTGAAGCTTTCTTT. It is translated as CAWTRQGNTEAFF.

The chain is built from TRBV6-1 and TRBJ2-7; D possibly corresponds to TRBD2 (5 bases). Trimming removed 6 bases at V and 5 bases at J, with 11 bases between. Germline values: CDR1 MNHNS, CDR2 SASEGT. CDR3 size: 12 residues. The chain's CDR3 is CASRPRGDEQYF. CDR3 bases: TGTGCCAGCAGGCCCCGGGGAGACGAGCAGTACTTC.

The V call is TRBV5-1, the J call TRBJ1-1; D call uncertain. V lost 0 bases, J lost 9 bases, and 9 bases lay in between. The CDR3 covers 12 residues. Germline loops: CDR1 SGHRS, CDR2 YFSETQ. The DNA for the CDR3 is TGCGCCAGCAGCTTGGACGGGAAACAAGCTTTCTTT. Translated, it gives CASSLDGKQAFF.

The chain couples TRBV28 to TRBJ1-6, with a possible D match to TRBD1 (6 bases). CDR1 and CDR2 from the germline V gene are MDHEN and SYDVKM. The ends were cut back, 7 bases at V and 8 bases at J, with 18 bases in the middle. The CDR3 totals 15 residues. CDR3 loop: CASTEAGGLDSPLHF. The CDR3, as DNA: TGTGCCAGCACCGAGGCGGGGGGGCTGGATTCACCCCTCCACTTT.

The V and J genes are TRBV30 and TRBJ1-2; D not certain. The CDR3 extends over 11 amino acids. Trimming stripped 4 bases from V and 7 bases from J, with 10 bases between. Germline V gene sequence: CDR1 GTSNPN, CDR2 SVGIG (reference sequence). CDR3 sequence: CAWTRDGGYTF. The CDR3 region has the DNA TGTGCCTGGACAAGGGATGGTGGCTACACCTTC.

Remarks on this clone: The germline gene is not matched at one end of the junction; a read error may be the cause. J is TRBJ2-1 and V is TRBV2; D not certain. This CDR3 is built from 13 residues. Germline CDR1 is SNHLY and CDR2 is FYNNEI. This chain's CDR3 is CASRGLGYNGQFF. The CDR3, as DNA: TGTGCCAGCAGAGGCCTAGGTTACAATGGGCAGTTCTTC.

This clone was detected many times. The V and J genes are TRBV28 and TRBJ2-7; 7 bases match TRBD1. J gave up 1 base and V 6 bases, and 6 bases lay outside the gene matches. The length of the CDR3 is 14 residues. CDR1 and CDR2 from the germline V gene are MDHEN and SYDVKM. The CDR3 is CASSYRTGSYEQYF. The CDR3 nucleotides are TGTGCCAGCAGCTACAGGACAGGTTCCTACGAGCAGTACTTC.